This TCR beta chain derives from a study of tumor-infiltrating lymphocytes in glioblastoma multiforme. Worth noting for this clonotype: Its antigen remains unidentified.

Three nested ARM-PCR rounds with V-beta and C-beta primers built TCRB libraries. Input was approximately 0.5 ug total RNA, reverse-transcribed with a C-beta primer. Unique molecular identifiers were not described for the libraries. TCRdb fed the multiplex PCR reads into MiXCR, producing one record per CDR3 protein. The repertoire includes some 10,000 distinct CDR3 sequences, 66% of them detected once, and about 30% sits in the top ten. From germline, CDR1 is DFQATT and CDR2 SNEGSKA (reference sequence). The CDR3 extends over 14 amino acids. V dropped 0 bases and J dropped 13 bases, with 19 bases sitting between them. Study-wide points: T cells were not sorted into functional subsets. The TCR and somatic mutation analysis included just one glioblastoma patient.

This sequence was found in a male donor with glioblastoma. Sequencing used brain tumor tissue. This chain joins TRBV20-1 and TRBJ2-1; D is ambiguous. CDR3 sequence: CSARDEAGLYVQFF. Here the CDR3 DNA reads TGCAGTGCTAGAGATGAGGCTGGGCTGTATGTCCAGTTCTTC.